The sequence of this TCR beta chain was determined in a study of graft-versus-host responses after intestinal transplantation. Study-wide points: The recipient marrow held GvH clones, and some of them showed up first in ileum or blood.

Both intraepithelial and lamina propria lymphocytes were released by processing graft tissue. This CDR3 region has 15 residues. Germline V lookup: CDR1 WSHSY, CDR2 SAAADI. The ends were cut back, 5 bases at V and 3 bases at J, with 13 bases in the middle. In its sample, this clone was seen once. Its antigen is as yet unknown. The table came from immunoSEQ multiplex PCR; TCRdb's copy has only in-frame clones and leaves some out. The data contain about 9,600 clones, approximately 80% of them singletons. The chain couples TRBV10-2 to TRBJ1-4; TRBD1 is a possible D gene (5 bases). This clonotype was sampled from a human patient who received an intestinal transplant, so some T cells may come from the graft donor. Sequencing was performed on ileum tissue, taken 527 days after intestinal transplant. The CDR3 nucleotides read TGCGCCAGCAGTTTCTCAGGGCGTCCTAATGAAAAACTGTTTTTT. It specifies CASSFSGRPNEKLFF.